This TCR beta chain was recorded in a study of blood T cell repertoires in COVID-19 (dated by TCRdb to the early 2020s). Looking at the study overall: Collaborator samples came from the United States, Italy and Spain and covered acute and convalescent phases of COVID-19. The prospective study material was composed of cDNA or gDNA derived from T cells, B-cell-depleted T cells, or PBMCs. Deeply sampled blood TCRbeta repertoires from subjects exposed to, actively infected with, or recovered from COVID-19 were included in the dataset. A freely available public database, intended as a resource for researchers studying the immune response to SARS-CoV-2, is where the repertoires were released. The samples were drawn from two sources: the first 160 participants of the ongoing ImmuneRACE study, and 1,000 to 1,500 subjects contributed by 6 global collaborators. A de-identified subject ID, COVID-19 status, age in years and sex were almost always included in the sample metadata. Where available, HLA class I and class II types were obtained from metadata supplied by the sample provider rather than from assay-based typing.

TCRbeta CDR3 regions were amplified from genomic DNA by means of the immunoSEQ Assay, a bias-controlled multiplex PCR. The authors' pipeline ran thus. The number of nucleated cells in each sample was estimated from the amplification of reference gene primers within the assay. To quantify the absolute abundance of each unique TCRbeta CDR3 rearrangement, sequence reads were collapsed and filtered. For each sample, productive Simpson clonality was calculated as the square root of Simpson's diversity index over productive rearrangements. What TCRdb holds here is the immuneACCESS table cut down to in-frame rearrangements. Part of the clones is not present; checked against another copy, under half of the missing clones reflect an unresolved V gene, and the others are unexplained. That table supplies the V and J calls and clone size; D and trimming were determined from the DNA. This sample gives 200,000 to 300,000 clones in total; about nine tenths of them show up just once. In total, the top ten clones hold approximately 2.3% of the sample.

Sequences LGHNA (CDR1) and YNFKEQ (CDR2) are obtained from the germline V gene. The cysteine opens and the phenylalanine closes a CDR3 of 16 amino acids. Only the CDR3 DNA stays, 48 bases, in frame from base 1. Germline trimming: 0 bases from V, 6 bases from J; junction bases outside gene matches: 1. In the prospective study, participants were about 18 to 100 years old, resided in about two dozen geographic areas of the United States, and were enrolled through a virtual design. To assign participants to cohorts, the prospective study relied on clinical history that participants themselves reported in a screening survey and a study questionnaire. In the prospective study, mobile phlebotomists collected whole blood, serum and a nasopharyngeal or oropharyngeal swab from each participant. Participants in the prospective study had the option to provide additional blood draws and questionnaires over a roughly two-month period. Blood samples from the prospective study were shipped frozen or at room temperature prior to DNA extraction.

Turning to this clone: The antigen it recognizes is unknown. No clone much larger than this one lies a single base away; base qualities are absent.

What the authors observed across the whole study: The amount of clinical and demographic metadata varied by source and participant and was provided uncurated.

The sequence derives from a middle-aged woman with acute COVID-19. The sequenced material came from PBMCs or T cells enriched from blood (not recorded which). Recombination linked TRBV4-2 to TRBJ2-4, with 14 junctional bases fitting TRBD2. The CDR3 protein: CASSQETSGGVNIQYF. In nucleotides, the sequence is TGTGCCAGCAGCCAAGAGACTAGCGGGGGGGTAAACATTCAGTACTTC.